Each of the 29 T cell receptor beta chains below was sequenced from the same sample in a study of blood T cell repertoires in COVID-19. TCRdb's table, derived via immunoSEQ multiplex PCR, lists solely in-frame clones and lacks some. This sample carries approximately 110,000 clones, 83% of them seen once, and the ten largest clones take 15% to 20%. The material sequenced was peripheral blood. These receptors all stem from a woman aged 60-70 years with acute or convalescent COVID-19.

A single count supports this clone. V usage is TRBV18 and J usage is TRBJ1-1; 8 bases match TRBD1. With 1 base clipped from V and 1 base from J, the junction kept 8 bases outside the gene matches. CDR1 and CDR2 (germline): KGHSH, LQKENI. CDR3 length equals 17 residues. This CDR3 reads CASSPLSTGDENTEAFF. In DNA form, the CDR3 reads TGTGCCAGCTCACCACTATCGACAGGGGACGAGAACACTGAAGCTTTCTTT.

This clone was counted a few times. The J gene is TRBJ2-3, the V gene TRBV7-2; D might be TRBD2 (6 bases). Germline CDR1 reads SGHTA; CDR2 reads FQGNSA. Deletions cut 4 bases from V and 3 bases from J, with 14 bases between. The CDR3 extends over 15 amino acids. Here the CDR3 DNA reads TGTGCCAGCAGCTCCCGGGACTTACAAACAGATACGCAGTATTTT. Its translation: CASSSRDLQTDTQYF.

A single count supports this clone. CDR3 region: CASSSGSGTDTQYF. The CDR3 nucleotides read TGTGCCAGCAGTTCGGGGAGTGGCACAGATACGCAGTATTTT. The chain joins TRBV6-5 to TRBJ2-3; the D gene is possibly TRBD2 (5 bases). CDR3 length: 14 amino acids. V gave up 4 bases and J gave up 1 base, with 9 bases separating them. Germline CDR1 and CDR2: MNHEY and SVGAGI.

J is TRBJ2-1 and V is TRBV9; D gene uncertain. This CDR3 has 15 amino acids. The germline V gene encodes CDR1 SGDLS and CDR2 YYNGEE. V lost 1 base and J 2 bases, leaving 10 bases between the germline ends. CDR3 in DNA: TGTGCCAGCAGCGTACTTGGCGGTGCCTACAATGAGCAGTTCTTC. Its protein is CASSVLGGAYNEQFF.

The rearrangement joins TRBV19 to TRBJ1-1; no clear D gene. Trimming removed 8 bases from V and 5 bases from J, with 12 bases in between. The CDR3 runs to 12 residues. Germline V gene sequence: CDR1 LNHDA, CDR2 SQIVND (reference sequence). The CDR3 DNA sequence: TGTGCCAGTGTCGACTGGCAAACTGAAGCTTTCTTT. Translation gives CASVDWQTEAFF.

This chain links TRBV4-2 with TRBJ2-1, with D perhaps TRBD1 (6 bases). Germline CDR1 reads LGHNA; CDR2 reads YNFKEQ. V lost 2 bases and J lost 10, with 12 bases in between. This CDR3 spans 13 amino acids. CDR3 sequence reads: CASSQPQGLEQFF. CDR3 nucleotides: TGTGCCAGCAGCCAACCTCAGGGGTTAGAGCAGTTCTTC.

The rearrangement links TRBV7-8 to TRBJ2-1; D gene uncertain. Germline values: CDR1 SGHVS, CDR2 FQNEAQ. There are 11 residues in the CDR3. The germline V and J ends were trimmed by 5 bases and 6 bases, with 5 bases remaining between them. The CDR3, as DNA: TGTGCCAGCAGCCCCTCCAATGAGCAGTTCTTC. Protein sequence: CASSPSNEQFF.

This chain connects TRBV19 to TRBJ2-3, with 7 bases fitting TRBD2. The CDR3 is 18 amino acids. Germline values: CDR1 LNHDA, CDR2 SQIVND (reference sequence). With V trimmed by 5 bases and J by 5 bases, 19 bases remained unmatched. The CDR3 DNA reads TGTGCCAGTAGTCCGACTGTCAGGGAAGCGGGGCCGGAAGATACGCAGTATTTT. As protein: CASSPTVREAGPEDTQYF.

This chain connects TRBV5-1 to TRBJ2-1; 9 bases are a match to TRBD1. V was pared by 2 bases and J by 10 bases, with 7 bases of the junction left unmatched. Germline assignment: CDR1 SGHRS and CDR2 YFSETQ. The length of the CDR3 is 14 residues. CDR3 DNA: TGCGCCAGCAGCTTCCCGGGACAGGGATGGGAGCAGTTCTTC. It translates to CASSFPGQGWEQFF.

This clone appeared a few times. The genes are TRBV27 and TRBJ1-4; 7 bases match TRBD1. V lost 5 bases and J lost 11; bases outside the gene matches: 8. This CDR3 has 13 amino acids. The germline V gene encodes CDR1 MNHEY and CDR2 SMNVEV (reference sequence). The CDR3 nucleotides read TGTGCCAGCAGTCCCGACAGGGTCGGGAAACTGTTTTTT. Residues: CASSPDRVGKLFF.

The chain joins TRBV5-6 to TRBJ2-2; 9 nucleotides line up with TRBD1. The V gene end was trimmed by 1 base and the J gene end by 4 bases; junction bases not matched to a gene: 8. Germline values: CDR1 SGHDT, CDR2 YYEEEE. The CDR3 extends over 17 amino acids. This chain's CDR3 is CASSLFRDRDGTGELFF. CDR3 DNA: TGTGCCAGCAGCTTGTTTCGGGACAGGGACGGCACCGGGGAGCTGTTTTTT.

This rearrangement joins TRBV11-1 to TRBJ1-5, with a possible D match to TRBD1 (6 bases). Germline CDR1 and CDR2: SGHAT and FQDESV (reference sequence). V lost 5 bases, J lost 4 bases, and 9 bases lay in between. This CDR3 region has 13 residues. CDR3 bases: TGTGCCAGCAGCCGGACAGAAAATCAGCCCCAGCATTTT. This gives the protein CASSRTENQPQHF.

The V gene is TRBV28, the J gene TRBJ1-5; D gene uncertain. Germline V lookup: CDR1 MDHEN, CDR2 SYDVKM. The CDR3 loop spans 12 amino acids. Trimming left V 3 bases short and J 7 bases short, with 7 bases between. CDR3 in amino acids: CASSFTVQPQHF. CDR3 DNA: TGTGCCAGCAGTTTCACAGTCCAGCCCCAGCATTTT.

CDR3 sequence (DNA): TGCGCCAGCAGCCCCCGGTCCGCTTCCGGGTACAATGAGCAGTTCTTC. As protein: CASSPRSASGYNEQFF. The chain has TRBV4-3 and TRBJ2-1, with D unresolved. The CDR3 runs 16 residues. The germline V gene has CDR1 LGHNA and CDR2 YSLEER. Between the trimmed V and J ends, which lost 4 bases and 4 bases, there was a span of 17 bases.

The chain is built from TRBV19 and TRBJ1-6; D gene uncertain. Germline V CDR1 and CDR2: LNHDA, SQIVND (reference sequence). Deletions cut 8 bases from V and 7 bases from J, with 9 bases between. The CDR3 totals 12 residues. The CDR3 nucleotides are TGTGCCAGTGGTAATCCGAATTCACCCCTCCACTTT. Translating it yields CASGNPNSPLHF.

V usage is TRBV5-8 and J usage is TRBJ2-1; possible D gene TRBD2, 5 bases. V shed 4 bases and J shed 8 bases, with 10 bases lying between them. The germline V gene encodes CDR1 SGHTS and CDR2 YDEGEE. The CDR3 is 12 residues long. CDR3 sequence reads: CASSKVDYEQFF. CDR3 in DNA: TGTGCCAGCAGCAAGGTGGACTATGAGCAGTTCTTC.

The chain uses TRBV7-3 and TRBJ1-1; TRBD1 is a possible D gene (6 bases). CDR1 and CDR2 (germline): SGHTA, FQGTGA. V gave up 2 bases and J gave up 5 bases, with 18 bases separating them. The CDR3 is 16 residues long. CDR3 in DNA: TGTGCCAGCAGCTTAGCCCCTGCAGGGGCCCAGACTGAAGCTTTCTTT. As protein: CASSLAPAGAQTEAFF.

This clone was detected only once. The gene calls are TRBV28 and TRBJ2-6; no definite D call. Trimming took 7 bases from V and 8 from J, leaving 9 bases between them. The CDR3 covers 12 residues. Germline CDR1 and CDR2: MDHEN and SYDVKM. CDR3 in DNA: TGTGCCAGCAATTCGGGTACCAACGTCCTGACTTTC. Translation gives CASNSGTNVLTF.

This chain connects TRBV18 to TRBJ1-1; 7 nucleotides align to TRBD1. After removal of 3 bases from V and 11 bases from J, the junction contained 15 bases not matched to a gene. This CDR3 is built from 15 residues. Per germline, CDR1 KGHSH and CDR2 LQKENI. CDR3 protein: CASSPYRDRDMVAFF. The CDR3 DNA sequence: TGTGCCAGCTCACCTTATCGAGACAGGGACATGGTGGCTTTCTTT. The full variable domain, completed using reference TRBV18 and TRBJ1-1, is NAGVMQNPRHLVRRRGQEARLRCSPMKGHSHVYWYRQLPEEGLKFMVYLQKENIIDESGMPKERFSAEFPKEGPSILRIQQVVRGDSAAYFCASSPYRDRDMVAFFGQGTRLTVV.

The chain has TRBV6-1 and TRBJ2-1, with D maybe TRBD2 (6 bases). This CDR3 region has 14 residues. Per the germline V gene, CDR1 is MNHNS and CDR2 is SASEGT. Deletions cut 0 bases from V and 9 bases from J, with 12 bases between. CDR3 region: CASSEAGGGVEQFF. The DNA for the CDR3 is TGTGCCAGCAGTGAAGCGGGTGGCGGGGTTGAGCAGTTCTTC.

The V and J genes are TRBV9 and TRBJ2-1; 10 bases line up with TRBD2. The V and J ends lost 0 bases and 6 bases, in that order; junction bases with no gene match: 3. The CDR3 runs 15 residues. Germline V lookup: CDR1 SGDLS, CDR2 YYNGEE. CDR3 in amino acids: CASSVASGRSNEQFF. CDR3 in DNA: TGTGCCAGCAGCGTAGCTAGCGGGAGATCCAATGAGCAGTTCTTC.

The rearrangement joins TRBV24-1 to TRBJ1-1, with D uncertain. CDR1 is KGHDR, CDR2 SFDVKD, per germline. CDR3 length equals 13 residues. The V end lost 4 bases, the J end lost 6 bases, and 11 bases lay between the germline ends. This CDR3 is CATSELAGSEAFF. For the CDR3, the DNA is TGTGCCACCAGTGAGCTAGCGGGGTCTGAAGCTTTCTTT.

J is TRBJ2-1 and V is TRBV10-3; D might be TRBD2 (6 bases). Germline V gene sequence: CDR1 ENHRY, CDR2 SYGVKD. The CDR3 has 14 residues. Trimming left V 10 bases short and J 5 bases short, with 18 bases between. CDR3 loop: CASTRTGENNEQFF. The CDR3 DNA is TGTGCCAGCACAAGGACGGGGGAGAACAATGAGCAGTTCTTC.

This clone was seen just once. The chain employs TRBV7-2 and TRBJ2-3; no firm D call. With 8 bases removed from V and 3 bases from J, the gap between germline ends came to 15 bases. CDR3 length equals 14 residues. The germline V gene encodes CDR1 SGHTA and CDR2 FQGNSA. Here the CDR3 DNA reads TGTGCCAGCCTGCCAACGAGGAGAACAGATACGCAGTATTTT. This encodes CASLPTRRTDTQYF.

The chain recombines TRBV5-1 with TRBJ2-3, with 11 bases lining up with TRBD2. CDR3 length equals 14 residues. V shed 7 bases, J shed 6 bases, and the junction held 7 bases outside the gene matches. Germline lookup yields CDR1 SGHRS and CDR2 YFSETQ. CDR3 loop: CASQLAGERDTQYF. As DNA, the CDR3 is TGCGCCAGCCAACTAGCGGGGGAGAGGGATACGCAGTATTTT.

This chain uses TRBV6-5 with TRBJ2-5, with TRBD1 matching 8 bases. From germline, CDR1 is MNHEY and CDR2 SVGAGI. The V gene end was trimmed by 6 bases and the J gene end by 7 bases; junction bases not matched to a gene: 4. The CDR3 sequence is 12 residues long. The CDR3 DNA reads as TGTGCCAGCAGCTGGGACAGGCTGACCCAGTACTTC. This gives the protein CASSWDRLTQYF.

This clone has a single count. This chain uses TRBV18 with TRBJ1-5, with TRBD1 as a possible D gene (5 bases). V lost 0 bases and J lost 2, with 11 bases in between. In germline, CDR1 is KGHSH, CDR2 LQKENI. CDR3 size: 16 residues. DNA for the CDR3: TGTGCCAGCTCACCACCGGGGCAGGGTCGCAATCAGCCCCAGCATTTT. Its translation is CASSPPGQGRNQPQHF.

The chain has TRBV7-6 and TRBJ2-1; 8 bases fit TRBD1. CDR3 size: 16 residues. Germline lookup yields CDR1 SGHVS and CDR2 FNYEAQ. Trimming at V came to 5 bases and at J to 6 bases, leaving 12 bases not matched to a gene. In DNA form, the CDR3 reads TGTGCCAGCAGCCGGACTTATGGCAGGGGGCCCAATGAGCAGTTCTTC. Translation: CASSRTYGRGPNEQFF. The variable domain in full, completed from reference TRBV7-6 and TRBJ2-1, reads GAGVSQSPRYKVTKRGQDVALRCDPISGHVSLYWYRQALGQGPEFLTYFNYEAQQDKSGLPNDRFSAERPEGSISTLTIQRTEQRDSAMYRCASSRTYGRGPNEQFFGPGTRLTVL.

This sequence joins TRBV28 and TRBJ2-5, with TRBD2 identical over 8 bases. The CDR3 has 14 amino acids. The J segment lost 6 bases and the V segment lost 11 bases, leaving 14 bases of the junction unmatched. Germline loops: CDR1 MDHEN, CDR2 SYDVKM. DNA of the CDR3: TGTGCCGCCGCCTCTAGCGGGTTCGGACAGACCCAGTACTTC. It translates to CAAASSGFGQTQYF.